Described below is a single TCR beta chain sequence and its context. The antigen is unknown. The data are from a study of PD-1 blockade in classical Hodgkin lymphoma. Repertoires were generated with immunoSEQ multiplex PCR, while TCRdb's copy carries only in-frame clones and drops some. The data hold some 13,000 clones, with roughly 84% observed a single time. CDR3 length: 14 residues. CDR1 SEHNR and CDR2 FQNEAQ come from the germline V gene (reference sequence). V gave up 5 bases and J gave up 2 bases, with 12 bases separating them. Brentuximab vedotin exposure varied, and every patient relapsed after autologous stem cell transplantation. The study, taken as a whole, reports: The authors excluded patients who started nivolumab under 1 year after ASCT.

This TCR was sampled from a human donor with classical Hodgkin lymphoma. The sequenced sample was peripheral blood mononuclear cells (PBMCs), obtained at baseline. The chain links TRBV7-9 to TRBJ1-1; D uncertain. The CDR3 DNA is TGTGCCAGCAGCATAACCCCAATCAACACTGAAGCTTTCTTT. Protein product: CASSITPINTEAFF.